This T cell receptor beta chain was sequenced in a study of blood T cells in healthy people across ages. Total RNA extraction produced at least 5.5 micrograms (per sample) for the study. V lost 4 bases and J 2 bases, leaving 11 bases between the germline ends. Germline CDR1 is LGHNA and CDR2 is YSLEER. There are 14 residues in the CDR3. It was with a sample-barcoded 5' primer and a J-beta primer mix that a second PCR of roughly 6 to 11 cycles was run. TCRdb reprocessed the 5' RACE reads via MiXCR and lists one record per CDR3 protein. The sample holds some 560,000 distinct CDR3 sequences, around 27% seen once. The same sample was also used in a study of T cells of mothers and their children. Per that paper: Compared with unrelated pairs, related mother-child pairs had slightly higher, non-significant overlap. Evidence of persistent microchimeric T cell clones was absent.

This sequence joins TRBV4-3 and TRBJ1-2; D remains unclear. The clonotype originates from a boy aged 2-9 years in good health. The sequencing input was blood. The CDR3 DNA reads TGCGCCAGCAGCCCCGCACGGGGAAACTATGGCTACACCTTC. This sequence encodes CASSPARGNYGYTF.